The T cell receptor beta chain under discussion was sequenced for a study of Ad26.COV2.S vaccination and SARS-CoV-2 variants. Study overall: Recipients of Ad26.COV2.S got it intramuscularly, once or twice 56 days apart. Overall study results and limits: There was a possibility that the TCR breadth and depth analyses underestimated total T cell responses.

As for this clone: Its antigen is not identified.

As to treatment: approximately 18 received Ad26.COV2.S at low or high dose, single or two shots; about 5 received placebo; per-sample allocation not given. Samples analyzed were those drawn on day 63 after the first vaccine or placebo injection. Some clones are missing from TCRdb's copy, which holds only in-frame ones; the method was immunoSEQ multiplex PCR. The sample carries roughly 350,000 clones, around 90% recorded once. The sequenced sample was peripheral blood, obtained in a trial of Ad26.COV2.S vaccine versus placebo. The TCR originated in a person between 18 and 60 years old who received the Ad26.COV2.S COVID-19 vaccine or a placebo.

CDR3 protein: CATSLEGTDNEQFF. CDR3 nucleotides: TGTGCCACCAGCTTAGAGGGGACAGACAATGAGCAGTTCTTC. The genes are TRBV15 and TRBJ2-1, with 7 bases matching TRBD1. The J segment lost 5 bases and the V segment lost 5 bases, leaving 6 bases of the junction unmatched. The CDR3 sequence is 14 residues long. Germline CDR1 is LNHNV and CDR2 is YYDKDF (reference sequence).